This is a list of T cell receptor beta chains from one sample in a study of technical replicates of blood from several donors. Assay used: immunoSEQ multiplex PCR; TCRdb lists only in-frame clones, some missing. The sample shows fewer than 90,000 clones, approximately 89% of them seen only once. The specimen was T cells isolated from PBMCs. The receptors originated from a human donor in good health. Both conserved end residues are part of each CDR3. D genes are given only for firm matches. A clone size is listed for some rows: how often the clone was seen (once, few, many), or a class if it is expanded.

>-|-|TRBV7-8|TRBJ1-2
TGTGCCAGCAGCTACGAGGTACCAAACTATGGCTACACCTTC
CASSYEVPNYGYTF
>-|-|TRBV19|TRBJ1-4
TGTGCCAGTAGTATCTCCCTGGTGAGGGTTAATGAAAAACTGTTTTTT
CASSISLVRVNEKLFF
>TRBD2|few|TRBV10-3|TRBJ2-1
TGTGCCATCAGTGGTCAGCGGGAGGCTGAGCAGTTCTTC
CAISGQREAEQFF
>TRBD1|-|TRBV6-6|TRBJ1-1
TGTGCCAGCAGTTACTTAACAGGGGGAGAGGGCACTGAAGCTTTCTTT
CASSYLTGGEGTEAFF
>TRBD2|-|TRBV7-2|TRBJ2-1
TGTGCCAGCAGCTTATTTCGTGGACTAGCGGGAGTTCATGAGCAGTTCTTC
CASSLFRGLAGVHEQFF
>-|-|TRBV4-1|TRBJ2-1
TGCGCCAGCAGCCAAGACCGGGACATTTTCTACAATGAGCAGTTCTTC
CASSQDRDIFYNEQFF
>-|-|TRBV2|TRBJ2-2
TGTGCCAGCATCCCAGGGACACCTAACACCGGGGAGCTGTTTTTT
CASIPGTPNTGELFF
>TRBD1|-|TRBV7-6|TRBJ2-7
TGTGCCAGCTCCCTGGGGACAGGGGCCAACGAGCAGTACTTC
CASSLGTGANEQYF
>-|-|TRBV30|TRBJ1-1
TGTGCCTGGAGTCCCCACTACACTGAAGCTTTCTTT
CAWSPHYTEAFF
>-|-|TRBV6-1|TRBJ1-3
TGTGCCAGCAGTAAAGACCTGGTAGCTGGAAACACCATATATTTT
CASSKDLVAGNTIYF
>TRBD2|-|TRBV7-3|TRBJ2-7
TGTGCCAGCAGTATTCTAGCGGGGAGCTCCTACGAGCAGTACTTC
CASSILAGSSYEQYF
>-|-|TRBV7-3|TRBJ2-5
TGTGCCAGCAGCTTAACAGGGGGCCAAGAGACCCAGTACTTC
CASSLTGGQETQYF
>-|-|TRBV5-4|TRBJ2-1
TGTGCCAGCAGCGGCCGGGACTTTGCCTACAATGAGCAGTTCTTC
CASSGRDFAYNEQFF
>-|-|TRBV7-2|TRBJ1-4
TGTGCCAGCAGCTTAGCATCGGGTCCGTCTGAAAAACTGTTTTTT
CASSLASGPSEKLFF
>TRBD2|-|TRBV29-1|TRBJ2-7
TGCAGCGCGAAATTGGGGGGGGTAACCTACGAGCAGTACTTC
CSAKLGGVTYEQYF
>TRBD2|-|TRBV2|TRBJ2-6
TGTGCCGGGGCGTACAGGACTAGCGGATTCTCTGGGGCCAACGTCCTGACTTTC
CAGAYRTSGFSGANVLTF
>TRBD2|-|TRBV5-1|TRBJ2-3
TGCGCCAGCAGCTTGGCGGGGACTAGCGCAGATACGCAGTATTTT
CASSLAGTSADTQYF
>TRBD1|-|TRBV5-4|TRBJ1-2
TGTGCCAGCATAGGTCACAGGGGAGATGGCTACACCTTC
CASIGHRGDGYTF
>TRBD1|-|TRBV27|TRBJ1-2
TGTGCCAGCAGTTCCGGGACAGGGCTTGGCTACACCTTC
CASSSGTGLGYTF
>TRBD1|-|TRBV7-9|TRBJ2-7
TGTGCCAGCAGCTCGAACCCGGGACAGGGGTACGAGCAGTACTTC
CASSSNPGQGYEQYF
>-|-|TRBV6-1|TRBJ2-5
TGTGCCAGCAGTGAAGCTGGAACTAGAGAGACCCAGTACTTC
CASSEAGTRETQYF
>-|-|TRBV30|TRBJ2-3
TGTGCCTGGAGTGTACCACTAGGGACTAGCACAGATACGCAGTATTTT
CAWSVPLGTSTDTQYF
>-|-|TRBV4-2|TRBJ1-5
TGTGCCAGCAGCCAATTTGGCAGGGGTCAGCCCCAGCATTTT
CASSQFGRGQPQHF
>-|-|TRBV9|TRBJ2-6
TGTGCCAGCACCTCGAACGATCCCTATACCTCCTCTGGGGCCAACGTCCTGACTTTC
CASTSNDPYTSSGANVLTF
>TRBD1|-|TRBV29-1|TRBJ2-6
TGCAGCGCCCAGGGGGCTTCTGGGGCCAACGTCCTGACTTTC
CSAQGASGANVLTF
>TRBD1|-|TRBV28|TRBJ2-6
TGTGCCAGCAGAGCCGGACCTCAGGGGGATGGGGCCAACGTCCTGACTTTC
CASRAGPQGDGANVLTF
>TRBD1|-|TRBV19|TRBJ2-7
TGTGCCAGTAGTATAGTGATGACAGGGGCCTTGTACTTC
CASSIVMTGALYF
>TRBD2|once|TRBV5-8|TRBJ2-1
TGTGCCAGCAGCTTGGGGACTAGCGGTCACAATGAGCAGTTCTTC
CASSLGTSGHNEQFF
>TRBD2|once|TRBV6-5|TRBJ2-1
TGTGCCAGCAGTTACGGGCTAGCGGTTAACAATGAGCAGTTCTTC
CASSYGLAVNNEQFF
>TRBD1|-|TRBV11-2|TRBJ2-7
TGTGCCAGCAGCTTAGCCCCCGGGACAGGCCCCTACGAGCAGTACTTC
CASSLAPGTGPYEQYF
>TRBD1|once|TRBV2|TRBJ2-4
TGTGCCAGCAGGGACAGGAGGAACCTGGGGAACATTCAGTACTTC
CASRDRRNLGNIQYF